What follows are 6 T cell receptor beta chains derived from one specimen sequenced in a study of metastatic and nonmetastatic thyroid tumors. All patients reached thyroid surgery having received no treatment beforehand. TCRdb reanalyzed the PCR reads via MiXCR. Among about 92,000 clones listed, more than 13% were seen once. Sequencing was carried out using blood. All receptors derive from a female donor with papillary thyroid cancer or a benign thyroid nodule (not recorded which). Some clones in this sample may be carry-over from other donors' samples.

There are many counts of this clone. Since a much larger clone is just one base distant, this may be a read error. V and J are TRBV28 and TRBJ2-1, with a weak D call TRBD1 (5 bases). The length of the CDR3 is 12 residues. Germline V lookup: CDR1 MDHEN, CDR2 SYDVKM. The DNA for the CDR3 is TGTGCCATCAGTCCCCAGGCAGGGGAGCAGTTCTTC. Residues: CAISPQAGEQFF.

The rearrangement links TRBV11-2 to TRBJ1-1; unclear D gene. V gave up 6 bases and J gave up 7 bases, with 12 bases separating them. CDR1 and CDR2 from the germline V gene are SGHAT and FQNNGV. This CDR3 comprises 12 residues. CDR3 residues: CASSPAWDEAFF. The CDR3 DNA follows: TGTGCCAGCAGTCCGGCGTGGGATGAAGCTTTCTTT.

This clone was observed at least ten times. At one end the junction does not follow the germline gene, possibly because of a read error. The CDR3 is CASGDSRDHTEAFF. The CDR3 nucleotides read TGTGCCAGCGGTGACTCCAGGGACCACACTGAAGCTTTCTTT. V and J are TRBV6-1 and TRBJ1-1; weak D call: TRBD1 (5 bases). CDR1 MNHNS and CDR2 SASEGT come from the germline V gene. This CDR3 is built from 14 residues.

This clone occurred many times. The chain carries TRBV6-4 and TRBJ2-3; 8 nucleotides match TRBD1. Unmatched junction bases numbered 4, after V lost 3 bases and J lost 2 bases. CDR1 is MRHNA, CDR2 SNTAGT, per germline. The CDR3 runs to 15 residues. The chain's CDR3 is CASSEGQADTDTQYF. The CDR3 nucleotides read TGTGCCAGCAGTGAGGGACAGGCAGACACAGATACGCAGTATTTT.

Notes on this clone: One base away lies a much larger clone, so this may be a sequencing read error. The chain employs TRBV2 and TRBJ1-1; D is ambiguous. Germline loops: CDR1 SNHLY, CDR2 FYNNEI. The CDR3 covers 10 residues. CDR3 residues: CASRNTESFF. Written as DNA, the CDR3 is TGTGCCTCTCGGAACACTGAATCTTTCTTT.

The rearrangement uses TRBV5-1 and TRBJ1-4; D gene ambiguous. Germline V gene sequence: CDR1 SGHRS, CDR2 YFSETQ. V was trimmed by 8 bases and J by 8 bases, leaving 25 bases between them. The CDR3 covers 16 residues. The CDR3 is CARGLGSRALEEKLFF. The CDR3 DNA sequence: TGCGCCAGAGGCTTGGGCTCACGGGCTCTGGAGGAAAAACTGTTTTTT.